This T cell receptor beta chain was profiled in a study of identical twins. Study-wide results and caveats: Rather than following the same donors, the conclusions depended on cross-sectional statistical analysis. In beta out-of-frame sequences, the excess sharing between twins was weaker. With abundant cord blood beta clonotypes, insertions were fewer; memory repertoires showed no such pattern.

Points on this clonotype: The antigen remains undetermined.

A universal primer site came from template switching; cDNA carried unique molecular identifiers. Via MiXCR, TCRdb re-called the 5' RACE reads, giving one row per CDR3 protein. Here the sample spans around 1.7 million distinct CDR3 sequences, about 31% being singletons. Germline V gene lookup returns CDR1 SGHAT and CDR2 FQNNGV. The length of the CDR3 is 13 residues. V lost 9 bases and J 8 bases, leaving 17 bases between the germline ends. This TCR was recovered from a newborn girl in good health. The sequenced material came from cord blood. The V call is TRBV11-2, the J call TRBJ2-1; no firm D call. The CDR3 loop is CASKGLGVDEQFF. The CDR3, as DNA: TGTGCCAGTAAAGGGCTTGGGGTCGATGAGCAGTTCTTC.